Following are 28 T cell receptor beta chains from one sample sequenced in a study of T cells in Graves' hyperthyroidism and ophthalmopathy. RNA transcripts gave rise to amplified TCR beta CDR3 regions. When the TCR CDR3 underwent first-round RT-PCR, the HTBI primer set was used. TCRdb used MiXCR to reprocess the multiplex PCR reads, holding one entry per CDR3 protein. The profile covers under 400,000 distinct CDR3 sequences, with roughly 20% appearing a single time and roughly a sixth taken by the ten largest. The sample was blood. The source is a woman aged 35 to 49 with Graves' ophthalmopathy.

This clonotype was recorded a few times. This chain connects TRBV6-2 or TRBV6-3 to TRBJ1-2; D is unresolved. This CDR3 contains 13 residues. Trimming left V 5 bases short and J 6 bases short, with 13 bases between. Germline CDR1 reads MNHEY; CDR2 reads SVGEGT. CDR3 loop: CASSNSGGNGYTF. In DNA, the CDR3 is TGTGCCAGCAGTAACAGTGGAGGCAATGGCTACACCTTC.

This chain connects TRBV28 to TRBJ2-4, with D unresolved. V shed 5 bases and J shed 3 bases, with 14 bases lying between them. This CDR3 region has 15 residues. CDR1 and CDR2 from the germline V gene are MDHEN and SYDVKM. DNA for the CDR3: TGTGCCAGCAGTCCAAGCCCGGGCAACAAAAACATTCAGTACTTC. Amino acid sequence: CASSPSPGNKNIQYF. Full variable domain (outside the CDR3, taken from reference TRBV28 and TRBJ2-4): DVKVTQSSRYLVKRTGEKVFLECVQDMDHENMFWYRQDPGLGLRLIYFSYDVKMKEKGDIPEGYSVSREKKERFSLILESASTNQTSMYLCASSPSPGNKNIQYFGAGTRLSVL.

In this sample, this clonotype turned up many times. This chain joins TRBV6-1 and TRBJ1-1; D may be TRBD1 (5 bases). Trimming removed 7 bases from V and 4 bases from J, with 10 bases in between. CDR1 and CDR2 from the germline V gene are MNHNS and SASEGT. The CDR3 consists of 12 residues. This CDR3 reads CASMSGGTEAFF. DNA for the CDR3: TGTGCCAGCATGTCGGGGGGCACTGAAGCTTTCTTT.

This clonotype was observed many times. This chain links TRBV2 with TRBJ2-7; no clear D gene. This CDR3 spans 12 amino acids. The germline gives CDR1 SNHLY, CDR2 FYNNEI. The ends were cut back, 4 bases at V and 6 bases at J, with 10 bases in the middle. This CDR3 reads CASSAVSREQYF. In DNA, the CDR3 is TGTGCCAGCAGTGCTGTGTCTCGCGAGCAGTACTTC.

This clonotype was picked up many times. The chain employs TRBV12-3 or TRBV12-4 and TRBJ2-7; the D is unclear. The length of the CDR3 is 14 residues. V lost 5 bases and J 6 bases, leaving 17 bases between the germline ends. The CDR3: CASSPNQVSGEQYF. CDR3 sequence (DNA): TGTGCCAGCAGTCCCAATCAGGTATCGGGCGAGCAGTACTTC.

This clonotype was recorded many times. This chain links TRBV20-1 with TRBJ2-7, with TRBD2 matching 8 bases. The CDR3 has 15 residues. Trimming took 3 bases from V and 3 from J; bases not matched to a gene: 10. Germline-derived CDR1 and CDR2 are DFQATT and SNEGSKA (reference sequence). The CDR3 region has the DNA TGCAGTGCTAGTCACCCCTGGACTAGCAACTACGAGCAGTACTTC. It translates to CSASHPWTSNYEQYF.

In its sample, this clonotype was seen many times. The DNA of the CDR3 is TGTGCCAGCAGTTTATCGTGGCAGGGTAGCAATCAGCCCCAGCATTTT. It yields the protein CASSLSWQGSNQPQHF. The gene calls are TRBV27 and TRBJ1-5; tentatively, D is TRBD1 (5 bases). Trimming cost V 0 bases and J 0 bases, with 9 bases left between them. There are 16 residues in the CDR3. Germline values: CDR1 MNHEY, CDR2 SMNVEV (reference sequence).

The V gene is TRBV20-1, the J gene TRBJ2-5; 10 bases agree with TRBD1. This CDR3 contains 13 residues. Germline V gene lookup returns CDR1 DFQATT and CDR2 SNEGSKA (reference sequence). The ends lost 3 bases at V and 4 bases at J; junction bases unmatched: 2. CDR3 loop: CSASDRGRETQYF. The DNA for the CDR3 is TGCAGTGCTAGTGACAGGGGGCGAGAGACCCAGTACTTC.

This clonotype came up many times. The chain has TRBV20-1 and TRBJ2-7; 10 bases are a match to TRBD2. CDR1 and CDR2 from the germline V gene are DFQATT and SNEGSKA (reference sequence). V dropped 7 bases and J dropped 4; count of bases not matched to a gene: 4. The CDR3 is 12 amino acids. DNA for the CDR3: TGCAGTGTCCCTAGCGGGAGTTACGAGCAGTACTTC. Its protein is CSVPSGSYEQYF.

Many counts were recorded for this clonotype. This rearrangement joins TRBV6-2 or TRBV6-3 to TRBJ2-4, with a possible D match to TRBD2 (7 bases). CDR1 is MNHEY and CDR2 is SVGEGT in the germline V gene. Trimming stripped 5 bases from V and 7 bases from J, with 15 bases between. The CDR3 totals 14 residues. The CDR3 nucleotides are TGTGCCAGCAGTGAGGGGGGGAATTGGAACATTCAGTACTTC. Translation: CASSEGGNWNIQYF.

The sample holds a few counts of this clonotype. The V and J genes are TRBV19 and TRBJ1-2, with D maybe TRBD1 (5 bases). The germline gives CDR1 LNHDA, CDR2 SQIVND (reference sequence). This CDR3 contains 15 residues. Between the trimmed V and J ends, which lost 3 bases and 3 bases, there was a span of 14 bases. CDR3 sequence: CASSMQGPSDYGYTF. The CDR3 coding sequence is TGTGCCAGTAGTATGCAGGGCCCATCGGACTATGGCTACACCTTC.

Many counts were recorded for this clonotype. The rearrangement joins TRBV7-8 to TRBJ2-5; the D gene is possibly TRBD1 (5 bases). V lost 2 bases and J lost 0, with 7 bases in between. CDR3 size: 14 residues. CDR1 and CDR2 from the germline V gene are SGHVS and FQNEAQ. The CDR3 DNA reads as TGTGCCAGCAGCTTAAGACAGTACCAAGAGACCCAGTACTTC. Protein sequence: CASSLRQYQETQYF.

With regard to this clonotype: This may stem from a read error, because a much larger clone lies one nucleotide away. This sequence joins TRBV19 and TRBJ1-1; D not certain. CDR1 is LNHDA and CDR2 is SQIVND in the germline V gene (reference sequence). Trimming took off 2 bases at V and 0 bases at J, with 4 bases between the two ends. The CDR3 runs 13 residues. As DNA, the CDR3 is TGTGCCAGTAGTATATCAGTGAACACTGAAGCTTTCTTT. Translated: CASSISVNTEAFF.

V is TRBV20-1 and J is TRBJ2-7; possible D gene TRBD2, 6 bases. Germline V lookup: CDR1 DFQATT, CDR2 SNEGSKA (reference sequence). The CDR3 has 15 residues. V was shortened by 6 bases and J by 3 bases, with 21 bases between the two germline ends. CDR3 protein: CSAAWGVSIFYEQYF. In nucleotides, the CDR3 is TGCAGTGCCGCGTGGGGGGTTTCCATATTCTACGAGCAGTACTTC.

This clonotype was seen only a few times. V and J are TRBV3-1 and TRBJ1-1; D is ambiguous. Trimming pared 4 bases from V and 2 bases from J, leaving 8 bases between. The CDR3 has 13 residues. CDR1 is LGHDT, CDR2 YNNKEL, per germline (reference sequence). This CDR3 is CASSPKANTEAFF. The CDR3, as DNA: TGTGCCAGCAGCCCCAAGGCAAACACTGAAGCTTTCTTT.

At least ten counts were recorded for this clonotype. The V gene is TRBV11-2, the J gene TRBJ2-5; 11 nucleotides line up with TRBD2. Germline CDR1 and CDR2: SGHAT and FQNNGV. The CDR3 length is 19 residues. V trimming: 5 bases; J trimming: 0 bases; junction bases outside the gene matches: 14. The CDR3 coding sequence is TGTGCCAGCAGCAGACGGATTACTAGCGGGAGCACCCACCAAGAGACCCAGTACTTC. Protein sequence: CASSRRITSGSTHQETQYF.

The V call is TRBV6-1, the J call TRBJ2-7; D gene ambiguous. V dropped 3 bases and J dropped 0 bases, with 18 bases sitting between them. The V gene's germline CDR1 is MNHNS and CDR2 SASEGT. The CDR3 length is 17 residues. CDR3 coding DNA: TGTGCCAGCAGTGAGCATCCACATTCGAGGAGCTCCTACGAGCAGTACTTC. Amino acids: CASSEHPHSRSSYEQYF.

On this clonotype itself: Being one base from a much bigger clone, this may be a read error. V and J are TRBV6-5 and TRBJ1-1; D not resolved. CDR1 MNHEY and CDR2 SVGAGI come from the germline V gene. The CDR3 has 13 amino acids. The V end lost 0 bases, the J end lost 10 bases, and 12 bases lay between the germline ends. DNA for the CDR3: TGTGCCAGCAGTTACTCGGCCGGGGTTGGAGCTTTCTTT. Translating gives CASSYSAGVGAFF.

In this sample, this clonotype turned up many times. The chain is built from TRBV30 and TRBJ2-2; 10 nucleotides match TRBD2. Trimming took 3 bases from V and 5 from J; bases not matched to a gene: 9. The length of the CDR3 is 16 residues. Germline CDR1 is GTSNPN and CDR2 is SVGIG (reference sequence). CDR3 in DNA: TGTGCCTGGAGGGGCCTAGCGGGAGTGGAAACCGGGGAGCTGTTTTTT. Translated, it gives CAWRGLAGVETGELFF. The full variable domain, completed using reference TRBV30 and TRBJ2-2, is SQTIHQWPATLVQPVGSPLSLECTVEGTSNPNLYWYRQAAGRGLQLLFYSVGIGQISSEVPQNLSASRPQDRQFILSSKKLLLSDSGFYLCAWRGLAGVETGELFFGEGSRLTVL.

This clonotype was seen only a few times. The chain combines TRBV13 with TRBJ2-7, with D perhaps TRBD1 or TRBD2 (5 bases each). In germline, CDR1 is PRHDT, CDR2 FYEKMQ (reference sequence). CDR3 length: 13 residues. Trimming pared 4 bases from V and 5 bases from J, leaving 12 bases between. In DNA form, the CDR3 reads TGTGCCAGCAGCTCGGGACCGAGAAACGAGCAGTACTTC. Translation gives CASSSGPRNEQYF.

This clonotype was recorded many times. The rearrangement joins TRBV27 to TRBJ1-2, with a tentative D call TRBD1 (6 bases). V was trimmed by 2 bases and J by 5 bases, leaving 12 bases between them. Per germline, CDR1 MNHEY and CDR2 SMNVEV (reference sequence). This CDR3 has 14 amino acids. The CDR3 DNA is TGTGCCAGCAGTTTAACAGGGAAAGGATATGGCTACACCTTC. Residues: CASSLTGKGYGYTF.

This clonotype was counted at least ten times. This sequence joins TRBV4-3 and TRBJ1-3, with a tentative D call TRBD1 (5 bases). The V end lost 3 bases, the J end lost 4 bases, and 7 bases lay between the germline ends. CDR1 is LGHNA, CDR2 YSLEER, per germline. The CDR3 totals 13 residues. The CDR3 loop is CASSQGPGNTIYF. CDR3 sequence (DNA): TGCGCCAGCAGCCAGGGACCGGGAAACACCATATATTTT.

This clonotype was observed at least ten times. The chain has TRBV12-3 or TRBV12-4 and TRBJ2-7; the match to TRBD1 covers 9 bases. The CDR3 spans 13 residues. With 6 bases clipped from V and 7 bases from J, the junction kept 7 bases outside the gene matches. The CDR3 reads CASRTGGIGEQYF. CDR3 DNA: TGTGCCAGCAGAACAGGGGGCATTGGGGAGCAGTACTTC.

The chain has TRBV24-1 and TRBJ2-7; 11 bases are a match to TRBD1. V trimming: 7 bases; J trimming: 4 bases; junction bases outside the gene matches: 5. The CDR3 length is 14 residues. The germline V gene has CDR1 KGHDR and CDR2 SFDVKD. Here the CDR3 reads CATSAGTGGYEQYF. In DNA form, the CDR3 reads TGTGCCACCAGCGCAGGGACAGGGGGGTACGAGCAGTACTTC.

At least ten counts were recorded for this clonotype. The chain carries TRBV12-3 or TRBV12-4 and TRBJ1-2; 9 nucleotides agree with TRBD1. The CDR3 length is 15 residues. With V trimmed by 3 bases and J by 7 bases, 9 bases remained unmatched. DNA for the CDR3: TGTGCCAGCAGTTTTTCCACCAAGACAGGGGGTGGCTACACCTTC. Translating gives CASSFSTKTGGGYTF.

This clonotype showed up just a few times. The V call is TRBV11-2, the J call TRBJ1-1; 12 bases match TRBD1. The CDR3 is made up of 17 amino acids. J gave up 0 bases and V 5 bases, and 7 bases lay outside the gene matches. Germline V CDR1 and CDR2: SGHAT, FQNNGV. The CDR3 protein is CASSLGTGGQVNTEAFF. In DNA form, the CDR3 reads TGTGCCAGCAGCCTTGGGACAGGGGGCCAAGTGAACACTGAAGCTTTCTTT.

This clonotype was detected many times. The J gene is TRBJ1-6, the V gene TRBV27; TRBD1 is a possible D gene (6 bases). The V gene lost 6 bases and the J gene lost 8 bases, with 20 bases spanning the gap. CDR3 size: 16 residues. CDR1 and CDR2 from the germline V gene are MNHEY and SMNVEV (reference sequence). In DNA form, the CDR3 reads TGTGCCAGCAGATACGACCAGGGGATTATTGATTCACCCCTCCACTTT. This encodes CASRYDQGIIDSPLHF.

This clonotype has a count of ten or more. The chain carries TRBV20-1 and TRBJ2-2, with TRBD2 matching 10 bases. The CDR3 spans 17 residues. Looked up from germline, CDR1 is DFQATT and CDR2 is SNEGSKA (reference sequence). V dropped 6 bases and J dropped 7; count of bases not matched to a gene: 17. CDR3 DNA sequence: TGCAGTGCCCCCAGGGTGGCTAGCGGGAGATCGGGCGGGGAGCTGTTTTTT. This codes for CSAPRVASGRSGGELFF.